What follows are 2 T cell receptor beta chains derived from one specimen sequenced in a study of cytomegalovirus exposure and HLA in healthy donors. The PCR ran on 60 Vbeta and 13 Jbeta primers. The assay was immunoSEQ multiplex PCR, and TCRdb's table has in-frame clones only and misses some. The sample yields about 140,000 clones, 70% seen once. Sequencing input: PBMCs. The receptor set was obtained from a woman aged 25 to 39 in good health and CMV-seronegative.

This clone was recorded only once. The CDR3 here is CASTPRDSGGNTIYF. CDR3 DNA sequence: TGTGCCAGCACCCCCCGGGACAGCGGTGGAAACACCATATATTTT. This chain links TRBV7-9 with TRBJ1-3, with TRBD1 matching over 7 bases. CDR1 is SEHNR and CDR2 is FQNEAQ in the germline V gene (reference sequence). This CDR3 has 15 residues. V was pared by 7 bases and J by 3 bases, with 9 bases of the junction left unmatched.

J is TRBJ1-5 and V is TRBV18; D call uncertain. Looked up from germline, CDR1 is KGHSH and CDR2 is LQKENI. CDR3 length equals 15 residues. With 4 bases removed from V and 2 bases from J, the gap between germline ends came to 12 bases. CDR3 nucleotides: TGTGCCAGCTCACTTACCGGCGGGGGCAATCAGCCCCAGCATTTT. This translates into CASSLTGGGNQPQHF.